The 22 T cell receptor beta chains given below trace back to one sample, sequenced in a study of T-cell memory formation after mild COVID-19. TCRdb re-called the 5' RACE reads with MiXCR, one entry per CDR3 protein. The sample holds 550,000 to 700,000 distinct CDR3 sequences; approximately 15% are singletons and the top ten take approximately 8.1%. The sample taken for sequencing was PBMCs or a T cell subset sorted from them (not recorded which). The origin of the receptors is an adult woman who had mild COVID-19 (a few samples of this study predate the infection). Cell type and time point are not known.

This chain joins TRBV5-1 and TRBJ1-3; D is uncertain. Germline CDR1 and CDR2: SGHRS and YFSETQ. This CDR3 comprises 14 residues. V lost 0 bases and J lost 6, with 10 bases in between. CDR3 loop: CASSLEAVSNTIYF. The DNA of the CDR3 is TGCGCCAGCAGCTTGGAGGCCGTTTCAAACACCATATATTTT.

The V call is TRBV11-2, the J call TRBJ2-7; 7 bases are shared with TRBD2. This CDR3 contains 16 residues. Germline V gene data show CDR1 as SGHAT and CDR2 as FQNNGV. Trimming cost V 1 base and J 3 bases; bases outside gene matches: 9. The CDR3 spells CASSLVTSWSVYEQYF. DNA of the CDR3: TGTGCCAGCAGCTTAGTGACTAGCTGGAGTGTCTACGAGCAGTACTTC.

This chain connects TRBV6-5 to TRBJ2-3; 10 bases map to TRBD2. Germline values: CDR1 MNHEY, CDR2 SVGAGI. This CDR3 is built from 17 residues. V lost 6 bases and J lost 2; bases outside the gene matches: 11. The CDR3, as DNA: TGTGCCAGCAGCCTATACGGACTAGCGGAGGACACAGATACGCAGTATTTT. It translates to CASSLYGLAEDTDTQYF.

This clonotype showed up just a few times. The CDR3 nucleotides read TGCAGCGTTGAAAATACTCAGGGGTATGGCTACACCTTC. The encoded protein is CSVENTQGYGYTF. This chain connects TRBV29-1 to TRBJ1-2; D possibly corresponds to TRBD1 (6 bases). Looked up from germline, CDR1 is SQVTM and CDR2 is ANQGSEA. V was shortened by 2 bases and J by 5 bases, with 12 bases between the two germline ends. CDR3 length equals 13 residues.

This clonotype has more than one count but fewer than ten. The genes are TRBV11-2 and TRBJ2-1; 7 bases are a match to TRBD1. J gave up 4 bases and V 2 bases, and 5 bases lay outside the gene matches. The CDR3 runs to 15 residues. The V gene's germline CDR1 is SGHAT and CDR2 FQNNGV. The chain's CDR3 is CASSLIRGSYNEQFF. CDR3 DNA sequence: TGTGCCAGCAGCTTAATCAGGGGGTCGTACAATGAGCAGTTCTTC.

This clonotype was seen only a few times. This chain uses TRBV7-8 with TRBJ2-3; the match to TRBD2 covers 13 bases. Germline values: CDR1 SGHVS, CDR2 FQNEAQ. The ends lost 1 base at V and 5 bases at J; junction bases unmatched: 9. The CDR3 has 18 residues. CDR3 coding DNA: TGTGCCAGCAGCTTAGGGTCACTAGCGGGGGGGTGGAAAGATACGCAGTATTTT. Translation gives CASSLGSLAGGWKDTQYF.

In its sample, this clonotype was seen a few times. This chain's CDR3 is CASSGSGTTGELFF. The CDR3 nucleotides read TGTGCCAGCAGTGGAAGCGGGACCACCGGGGAGCTGTTTTTT. The chain links TRBV6-1 to TRBJ2-2, with 7 bases identical to TRBD2. This CDR3 has 14 amino acids. Trimming removed 4 bases from V and 4 bases from J; junction bases left unmatched: 3. Germline V CDR1 and CDR2: MNHNS, SASEGT.

The J gene is TRBJ1-1, the V gene TRBV7-9; D is unclear. Germline CDR1 reads SEHNR; CDR2 reads FQNEAQ (reference sequence). CDR3 size: 16 residues. Trimming removed 4 bases at V and 1 base at J, with 16 bases between. The CDR3 loop reads CASSSSDPTWNTEAFF. For the CDR3, the DNA is TGTGCCAGCAGCTCTAGCGACCCAACGTGGAACACTGAAGCTTTCTTT.

This chain connects TRBV3-1 to TRBJ2-1; D may be TRBD2 (7 bases). Germline V lookup: CDR1 LGHDT, CDR2 YNNKEL (reference sequence). Trimming took 10 bases from V and 7 from J, leaving 17 bases between them. The CDR3 loop spans 13 amino acids. The CDR3 protein is CATHGGPLNEQFF. The CDR3 DNA sequence: TGTGCCACCCACGGGGGGCCCCTGAATGAGCAGTTCTTC.

This clonotype was detected only a few times. CDR3 in amino acids: CASSRSGGYRNEQFF. The CDR3 nucleotides read TGTGCCAGCAGTCGGAGCGGGGGGTACCGCAATGAGCAGTTCTTC. The rearrangement joins TRBV7-2 to TRBJ2-1; 9 bases align to TRBD2. Germline values: CDR1 SGHTA, CDR2 FQGNSA. Losses at the gene ends were 6 bases for V and 6 bases for J; bases not matched to a gene: 9. This CDR3 has 15 residues.

This clonotype was detected a few times. The V gene is TRBV5-4, the J gene TRBJ1-2; 9 bases fit TRBD1. The V segment lost 2 bases and the J segment 6 bases; nucleotides outside the gene matches: 5. Germline lookup yields CDR1 SGHNT and CDR2 YYREEE (reference sequence). CDR3 length equals 14 residues. The chain's CDR3 is CASSFSGTGHGYTF. Written as DNA, the CDR3 is TGTGCCAGCAGCTTTTCCGGGACAGGGCATGGCTACACCTTC. The whole variable domain, remainder taken from reference TRBV5-4 and TRBJ1-2, is ETGVTQSPTHLIKTRGQQVTLRCSSQSGHNTVSWYQQALGQGPQFIFQYYREEENGRGNFPPRFSGLQFPNYSSELNVNALELDDSALYLCASSFSGTGHGYTFGSGTRLTVV.

In its sample, this clonotype was seen a few times. The V gene is TRBV5-1, the J gene TRBJ1-1, with D uncertain. Trimming pared 1 base from V and 1 base from J, leaving 8 bases between. The CDR3 consists of 14 residues. CDR1 is SGHRS, CDR2 YFSETQ, per germline. CDR3 protein: CASSLWTENTEAFF. The DNA for the CDR3 is TGCGCCAGCAGCTTGTGGACGGAGAACACTGAAGCTTTCTTT. Full variable domain (rest looked up from reference TRBV5-1 and TRBJ1-1): KAGVTQTPRYLIKTRGQQVTLSCSPISGHRSVSWYQQTPGQGLQFLFEYFSETQRNKGNFPGRFSGRQFSNSRSEMNVSTLELGDSALYLCASSLWTENTEAFFGQGTRLTVV.

This clonotype was seen only a few times. V and J are TRBV11-3 and TRBJ2-3; D is unresolved. Deletions cut 3 bases from V and 4 bases from J, with 11 bases between. The CDR3 has 14 residues. Germline V gives CDR1 SGHNT, CDR2 YENEEA. The CDR3 DNA follows: TGTGCCAGCAGCTTCCCCCCAACACCAGATACGCAGTATTTT. This gives the protein CASSFPPTPDTQYF.

In this sample, this clonotype turned up many times. V usage is TRBV12-3 or TRBV12-4 and J usage is TRBJ1-1; TRBD1 might be the D (6 bases). This CDR3 has 14 amino acids. V was cut by 5 bases and J by 3 bases, with 13 bases left in between. The CDR3 region has the DNA TGTGCCAGCAGTCTAGGGGGGGCCGACACTGAAGCTTTCTTT. Translating it yields CASSLGGADTEAFF.

The table lists this clonotype with a few counts. This chain connects TRBV7-2 to TRBJ1-5; unclear D gene. Germline V gene sequence: CDR1 SGHTA, CDR2 FQGNSA. Trimming took 1 base from V and 2 from J, leaving 9 bases between them. CDR3 length equals 15 residues. The CDR3 DNA reads as TGTGCCAGCAGCTTAGAAGGGATTCGCAATCAGCCCCAGCATTTT. It is translated as CASSLEGIRNQPQHF.

This clonotype showed up just a few times. The J gene is TRBJ1-1, the V gene TRBV5-6; the match to TRBD1 covers 7 bases. The CDR3 runs to 14 residues. The ends lost 2 bases at V and 1 base at J; junction bases unmatched: 2. CDR1 is SGHDT and CDR2 is YYEEEE in the germline V gene. CDR3 coding DNA: TGTGCCAGCAGCTTTTCAGGGGGGAACACTGAAGCTTTCTTT. It codes for CASSFSGGNTEAFF.

The chain carries TRBV5-1 and TRBJ1-2; D gene ambiguous. Per the germline V gene, CDR1 is SGHRS and CDR2 is YFSETQ. The V end was cut by 0 bases, the J end by 5 bases, with 11 bases between. CDR3 length equals 14 residues. CDR3 sequence reads: CASSLAGEKYGYTF. The CDR3 DNA follows: TGCGCCAGCAGCTTGGCCGGAGAGAAGTATGGCTACACCTTC.

This clonotype was observed a handful of times. The chain employs TRBV4-1 and TRBJ1-5; D is perhaps TRBD1 (5 bases). Germline V gene sequence: CDR1 MGHRA, CDR2 YSYEKL. The CDR3 covers 18 residues. V lost 0 bases to trimming and J lost 1 base, with 16 bases between them. In DNA, the CDR3 is TGCGCCAGCAGCCAAGATCCACCGACAGCGCTAAGCAATCAGCCCCAGCATTTT. This encodes CASSQDPPTALSNQPQHF.

The chain uses TRBV3-1 and TRBJ2-1, with 7 bases that match TRBD2. This CDR3 is 16 amino acids long. Trimming cost V 6 bases and J 2 bases; bases outside gene matches: 10. Germline V gene lookup returns CDR1 LGHDT and CDR2 YNNKEL (reference sequence). CDR3: CASRAVGAGPYNEQFF. CDR3 DNA sequence: TGTGCCAGCAGAGCGGTTGGAGCGGGGCCCTACAATGAGCAGTTCTTC.

The V call is TRBV11-3, the J call TRBJ2-7, with 7 positions matching TRBD2. CDR1 and CDR2 (germline): SGHNT, YENEEA. The CDR3 covers 14 residues. The V segment lost 2 bases and the J segment 0 bases; nucleotides outside the gene matches: 1. The CDR3 loop reads CASSLLADSYEQYF. The CDR3 region has the DNA TGTGCCAGCAGCTTACTAGCGGACTCCTACGAGCAGTACTTC. The variable domain in full, with the rest retrieved from reference TRBV11-3 and TRBJ2-7, is EAGVVQSPRYKIIEKKQPVAFWCNPISGHNTLYWYLQNLGQGPELLIRYENEEAVDDSQLPKDRFSAERLKGVDSTLKIQPAELGDSAVYLCASSLLADSYEQYFGPGTRLTVT.

The rearrangement uses TRBV12-3 or TRBV12-4 and TRBJ2-2, with 8 bases matching TRBD1. This CDR3 spans 15 amino acids. Unmatched junction bases numbered 5, after V lost 6 bases and J lost 2 bases. The DNA of the CDR3 is TGTGCCAGCAGGATGGACAGGGTCAACACCGGGGAGCTGTTTTTT. This encodes CASRMDRVNTGELFF.

The V and J genes are TRBV4-2 and TRBJ1-6, with a weak D call TRBD1 (5 bases). CDR3 length equals 18 residues. Trimming pared 6 bases from V and 0 bases from J, leaving 18 bases between. Germline CDR1 is LGHNA and CDR2 is YNFKEQ. CDR3 coding DNA: TGTGCCAGCAGACTCAGCTCGAACGGGGGCTCCTATAATTCACCCCTCCACTTT. It codes for CASRLSSNGGSYNSPLHF.